Each of the 30 T cell receptor beta chains below was sequenced from the same sample in a study of shared clonotypes between healthy human individuals. The protocol was immunoSEQ multiplex PCR, while the TCRdb copy is restricted to in-frame clones and leaves out a portion. The table shows about 510,000 clones, with 75% to 80% occurring only once. The source material was PBMCs. All receptors derive from a woman aged 40-49 years in good health. Some clones in this sample may be carry-over from other donors' samples.

The CDR3 nucleotides are TGTGCCAGTGTAGCTCTTAGGGGGGGATACACCGGGGAGCTGTTTTTT. Translation gives CASVALRGGYTGELFF. V gene TRBV19 combines with J gene TRBJ2-2; possible D gene TRBD2, 7 bases. V lost 8 bases and J lost 3, with 19 bases in between. Germline values: CDR1 LNHDA, CDR2 SQIVND (reference sequence). The CDR3 has 16 amino acids. Drawing the rest from reference TRBV19 and TRBJ2-2, the complete variable domain is DGGITQSPKYLFRKEGQNVTLSCEQNLNHDAMYWYRQDPGQGLRLIYYSQIVNDFQKGDIAEGYSVSREKKESFPLTVTSAQKNPTAFYLCASVALRGGYTGELFFGEGSRLTVL.

This sequence joins TRBV12-5 and TRBJ1-2; the D is unclear. The ends were cut back, 2 bases at V and 6 bases at J, with 10 bases in the middle. The CDR3 sequence is 13 residues long. CDR1 and CDR2 (germline): LGHNT, FRNRAP. The CDR3 sequence is CASGLSQDDGYTF. The CDR3 DNA follows: TGTGCTAGTGGTTTGAGCCAGGATGATGGCTACACCTTC.

V gene TRBV4-2 combines with J gene TRBJ1-2, with 7 positions matching TRBD1. Germline CDR1 is LGHNA and CDR2 is YNFKEQ. V dropped 0 bases and J dropped 0; count of bases not matched to a gene: 7. CDR3 size: 17 residues. CDR3: CASSQDSDRAPNYGYTF. In DNA form, the CDR3 reads TGTGCCAGCAGCCAAGACTCCGACAGGGCCCCTAACTATGGCTACACCTTC.

The rearrangement links TRBV2 to TRBJ2-3; weak D call: TRBD2 (6 bases). V was pared by 7 bases and J by 1 base, with 15 bases between. The CDR3 contains 15 residues. Germline CDR1 reads SNHLY; CDR2 reads FYNNEI. CDR3 sequence (DNA): TGTGCCAGCAAATATGATAGCGGCCGCACAGATACGCAGTATTTT. Its translation: CASKYDSGRTDTQYF.

This clone has a single count. This rearrangement joins TRBV4-1 to TRBJ2-5, with 9 bases aligning to TRBD2. The CDR3 spans 15 residues. CDR1 and CDR2 (germline): MGHRA, YSYEKL. V shed 5 bases, J shed 5 bases, and the junction held 9 bases outside the gene matches. In DNA, the CDR3 is TGCGCCAGCAGCACCCTAGCGGGACCCCATGAGACCCAGTACTTC. This translates into CASSTLAGPHETQYF.

The J gene is TRBJ2-1, the V gene TRBV7-2, with 7 bases aligning to TRBD1. Germline lookup yields CDR1 SGHTA and CDR2 FQGNSA. The CDR3 contains 16 residues. The trim removed 2 bases at V and 4 bases at J, leaving 8 bases unmatched. The CDR3 nucleotides read TGTGCCAGCAGCTTACCCGGGACAGAAGTGTACAATGAGCAGTTCTTC. It yields the protein CASSLPGTEVYNEQFF.

Only one count was recorded for this clone. The chain has TRBV7-2 and TRBJ2-7; unclear D gene. CDR3 length: 12 residues. Germline CDR1 SGHTA, CDR2 FQGNSA. V dropped 1 base and J dropped 7 bases, with 8 bases sitting between them. CDR3 DNA sequence: TGTGCCAGCAGCTTAGACTCCTGGGAGCAGTACTTC. Amino acid sequence: CASSLDSWEQYF.

The chain joins TRBV4-2 to TRBJ2-7; the D gene is possibly TRBD2 (6 bases). The CDR3 spans 14 residues. Germline CDR1 reads LGHNA; CDR2 reads YNFKEQ. V was cut by 3 bases and J by 2 bases, with 11 bases left in between. The CDR3 region has the DNA TGTGCCAGCAGCCAGGTACTAGCCCCCTACGAGCAGTACTTC. It specifies CASSQVLAPYEQYF.

The V call is TRBV7-2, the J call TRBJ2-5; TRBD2 might be the D (6 bases). Germline V lookup: CDR1 SGHTA, CDR2 FQGNSA. This CDR3 has 13 residues. V was clipped by 6 bases and J by 2 bases, with 10 bases between them. The CDR3 sequence is CASSWDWQETQYF. CDR3 nucleotide sequence: TGTGCCAGCAGTTGGGACTGGCAAGAGACCCAGTACTTC.

This clone showed up just once. The V gene is TRBV28, the J gene TRBJ1-2; the D gene is possibly TRBD1 (6 bases). V lost 3 bases and J lost 3, with 14 bases in between. Germline V gene sequence: CDR1 MDHEN, CDR2 SYDVKM. The CDR3 is made up of 15 amino acids. CDR3 in DNA: TGTGCCAGCAGTTTTCTTGGACAGCGAGACTATGGCTACACCTTC. Its protein product is CASSFLGQRDYGYTF.

Concerning this clone: The same CDR3 can be traced to other DNA sequences in this sample. V gene TRBV15 combines with J gene TRBJ1-1; TRBD1 might be the D (5 bases). Germline V CDR1 and CDR2: LNHNV, YYDKDF (reference sequence). The CDR3 spans 14 residues. The V end was cut by 0 bases, the J end by 2 bases, with 7 bases between. Here the CDR3 reads CATSRDRVNTEAFF. The CDR3 nucleotides are TGTGCCACCAGCAGAGACAGGGTTAACACTGAAGCTTTCTTT. The full variable domain, rest sourced from reference TRBV15 and TRBJ1-1, is DAMVIQNPRYQVTQFGKPVTLSCSQTLNHNVMYWYQQKSSQAPKLLFHYYDKDFNNEADTPDNFQSRRPNTSFCFLDIRSPGLGDTAMYLCATSRDRVNTEAFFGQGTRLTVV.

V and J are TRBV5-1 and TRBJ1-1, with 12 bases aligning to TRBD1. Looked up from germline, CDR1 is SGHRS and CDR2 is YFSETQ. The CDR3 contains 17 residues. V was pared by 4 bases and J by 1 base, with 8 bases of the junction left unmatched. CDR3 protein: CASSNRDRGPGNTEAFF. The CDR3 DNA reads TGCGCCAGCAGCAACCGGGACAGGGGGCCCGGGAACACTGAAGCTTTCTTT.

The chain has TRBV27 and TRBJ2-7, with TRBD2 matching 7 bases. The CDR3 is made up of 16 amino acids. The V gene end was trimmed by 9 bases and the J gene end by 3 bases; junction bases not matched to a gene: 17. In germline, CDR1 is MNHEY, CDR2 SMNVEV (reference sequence). The DNA for the CDR3 is TGTGCCAGTTCGATACAGAGGGGAGGGTACGGCTACGAGCAGTACTTC. This sequence encodes CASSIQRGGYGYEQYF.

This clone was detected only a few times. This sequence joins TRBV7-6 and TRBJ2-1; maybe TRBD2 (6 bases). Trimming cost V 5 bases and J 9 bases, with 20 bases left between them. Germline lookup yields CDR1 SGHVS and CDR2 FNYEAQ. CDR3 length equals 15 residues. The DNA for the CDR3 is TGTGCCAGCAGCCCTGGATCTTTCGGGAGCAGTGAGCAGTTCTTC. It encodes CASSPGSFGSSEQFF.

V gene TRBV5-1 combines with J gene TRBJ1-2; the D is unclear. The CDR3 spans 13 residues. CDR1 and CDR2 from the germline V gene are SGHRS and YFSETQ. V shed 0 bases and J shed 3 bases, with 6 bases lying between them. In nucleotides, the CDR3 is TGCGCCAGCAGCTTGGAGGACCACTATGGCTACACCTTC. Translation: CASSLEDHYGYTF.

This clone showed up just a few times. The chain combines TRBV18 with TRBJ2-3; D gene ambiguous. This CDR3 has 12 amino acids. Germline values: CDR1 KGHSH, CDR2 LQKENI. With 6 bases removed from V and 1 base from J, the gap between germline ends came to 5 bases. The CDR3 protein is CASSARTDTQYF. The CDR3 DNA reads TGTGCCAGCTCCGCCCGCACAGATACGCAGTATTTT.

The V call is TRBV6-1, the J call TRBJ2-2; D remains ambiguous. CDR1 is MNHNS and CDR2 is SASEGT in the germline V gene. The ends were cut back, 4 bases at V and 6 bases at J, with 6 bases in the middle. The CDR3 extends over 12 amino acids. CDR3 in amino acids: CASSGTPGELFF. The DNA of the CDR3 is TGTGCCAGCAGTGGGACCCCCGGGGAGCTGTTTTTT.

This chain connects TRBV11-3 to TRBJ2-2; D possibly corresponds to TRBD1 (5 bases). This CDR3 has 15 amino acids. Per germline, CDR1 SGHNT and CDR2 YENEEA. Trimming took 5 bases from V and 3 from J, leaving 13 bases between them. CDR3 protein: CASSRGRGDTGELFF. In DNA form, the CDR3 reads TGTGCCAGCAGCCGAGGAAGGGGCGACACCGGGGAGCTGTTTTTT.

CDR3 loop: CSAEGERGPDTQYF. The CDR3 DNA is TGCAGCGCCGAGGGGGAAAGGGGCCCAGATACGCAGTATTTT. This chain links TRBV29-1 with TRBJ2-3, with a weak D call TRBD1 (6 bases). Trimming left V 7 bases short and J 4 bases short, with 18 bases between. The CDR3 covers 14 residues. Germline CDR1 and CDR2: SQVTM and ANQGSEA.

The rearrangement joins TRBV29-1 to TRBJ1-2, with no clear D. V shed 2 bases and J shed 8 bases, with 15 bases lying between them. This CDR3 contains 13 residues. The germline CDR1 and CDR2 sequences are SQVTM and ANQGSEA. The CDR3 loop reads CSVENSVGYGYTF. The CDR3 nucleotides are TGCAGCGTTGAAAATTCAGTGGGTTACGGCTACACCTTC.

The table lists this clone with many counts. The chain uses TRBV7-2 and TRBJ2-1; D gene ambiguous. From germline, CDR1 is SGHTA and CDR2 FQGNSA. Trimming shortened V by 1 base and J by 8 bases, and 9 bases separated the two germline ends. CDR3 length: 13 amino acids. CDR3 DNA sequence: TGTGCCAGCAGCTTAGGGGTTAACCATGAGCAGTTCTTC. It translates to CASSLGVNHEQFF.

This clone came up once. The gene calls are TRBV5-1 and TRBJ2-3, with 8 bases identical to TRBD2. The CDR3 consists of 17 residues. The germline CDR1 and CDR2 sequences are SGHRS and YFSETQ. The junction had 12 bases not matched to a gene; V was cut back by 0 bases and J by 6 bases. The chain's CDR3 is CASSLVGLALSGDTQYF. In DNA form, the CDR3 reads TGCGCCAGCAGCTTGGTCGGACTAGCCCTGTCAGGCGATACGCAGTATTTT.

This rearrangement joins TRBV15 to TRBJ2-7; TRBD1 matches at 8 bases. V trimming: 5 bases; J trimming: 3 bases; junction bases outside the gene matches: 3. The CDR3 has 13 residues. Germline V CDR1 and CDR2: LNHNV, YYDKDF (reference sequence). In nucleotides, the CDR3 is TGTGCCACCAGCGTGGACAGGGACTACGAGCAGTACTTC. Its translation is CATSVDRDYEQYF.

The chain combines TRBV30 with TRBJ1-6, with no clear D. The CDR3 has 13 amino acids. Germline values: CDR1 GTSNPN, CDR2 SVGIG (reference sequence). The ends were cut back, 7 bases at V and 10 bases at J, with 17 bases in the middle. The CDR3 sequence: CALEVARGSPLHF. The CDR3 coding sequence is TGTGCCTTGGAGGTAGCGCGAGGGTCACCCCTCCACTTT.

The chain has TRBV29-1 and TRBJ1-1; D unresolved. The germline V gene has CDR1 SQVTM and CDR2 ANQGSEA. V lost 3 bases to trimming and J lost 1 base, with 15 bases between them. CDR3 size: 15 residues. For the CDR3, the DNA is TGCAGCGTTGAGCGTCGGCAGCGGAAGAACACTGAAGCTTTCTTT. It encodes CSVERRQRKNTEAFF.

With respect to this clone: The junction and the germline gene differ at one end; a read error may be behind it. This chain joins TRBV4-1 and TRBJ1-1; TRBD1 aligns across 7 bases. Germline assignment: CDR1 MGHRA and CDR2 YSYEKL. The CDR3 is 14 amino acids. The CDR3 reads CASSRGQWNNEAFF. In nucleotides, the CDR3 is TGCGCCAGCAGCCGGGGACAGTGGAACAATGAAGCTTTCTTT.

The chain couples TRBV28 to TRBJ2-6, with D perhaps TRBD1 (6 bases). The V end lost 6 bases, the J end lost 0 bases, and 12 bases lay between the germline ends. Germline CDR1 reads MDHEN; CDR2 reads SYDVKM. The CDR3 has 16 amino acids. CDR3 region: CASSRTVPSGANVLTF. The CDR3 nucleotides read TGTGCCAGCAGCCGGACAGTCCCCTCTGGGGCCAACGTCCTGACTTTC.

The rearrangement links TRBV27 to TRBJ2-2, with 9 bases that match TRBD2. With 1 base clipped from V and 7 bases from J, the junction kept 4 bases outside the gene matches. The CDR3 runs to 15 residues. The germline V gene encodes CDR1 MNHEY and CDR2 SMNVEV (reference sequence). The CDR3 loop is CASSLLAGVVGELFF. The CDR3 DNA reads TGTGCCAGCAGTTTATTAGCGGGAGTCGTCGGGGAGCTGTTTTTT.

This chain links TRBV5-6 with TRBJ1-3; D not certain. CDR1 and CDR2 from the germline V gene are SGHDT and YYEEEE. The CDR3 runs to 17 residues. Deletions cut 0 bases from V and 0 bases from J, with 13 bases between. The CDR3 protein is CASSLVGSIFSGNTIYF. The CDR3 bases are TGTGCCAGCAGCTTGGTGGGATCGATCTTCTCTGGAAACACCATATATTTT.

The rearrangement joins TRBV27 to TRBJ2-7, with 7 bases lining up with TRBD1. After removal of 5 bases from V and 3 bases from J, the junction contained 13 bases not matched to a gene. The CDR3 contains 16 residues. Germline lookup yields CDR1 MNHEY and CDR2 SMNVEV (reference sequence). The CDR3 DNA reads TGTGCCAGCAGTCCAATCCGCTACAACAGGGGCTACGAGCAGTACTTC. It codes for CASSPIRYNRGYEQYF.